These T cell receptor beta chains were read from a single sample in a study of T cell changes during pregnancy in multiple sclerosis. The table came from immunoSEQ multiplex PCR; TCRdb's copy has only in-frame clones and leaves some out. The sample has some 13,000 clones, approximately 90% seen once. The specimen comprised CD8+ T cells from peripheral blood mononuclear cells, sampled in the second trimester of pregnancy. These TCRs come from a female donor in good health, enrolled as a control in a pregnancy study. CDR3s include the opening cysteine and the closing phenylalanine or tryptophan. A D gene is named only where the DNA matches it firmly. Clone sizes are given selectively: once, few, many, or a class where the clone is expanded.

v_gene: TRBV14
j_gene: TRBJ2-1
abundance: once
d_gene: TRBD2
CDR3nt: TGTGCCAGCAGCCAAGAACTAGCGGGGGGGCGAAGTGAGCAGTTCTTC
CDR3aa: CASSQELAGGRSEQFF

v_gene: TRBV27
j_gene: TRBJ1-1
abundance: .
d_gene: TRBD1
CDR3nt: TGTGCCAGCAGGGACAGGGTAAGGACTGAAGCTTTCTTT
CDR3aa: CASRDRVRTEAFF

v_gene: TRBV14
j_gene: TRBJ2-5
abundance: .
d_gene: TRBD1
CDR3nt: TGTGCCAGCAGCCGCCGACAGGGCCAAGAGACCCAGTACTTC
CDR3aa: CASSRRQGQETQYF

v_gene: TRBV6-1
j_gene: TRBJ2-7
abundance: .
d_gene: TRBD2
CDR3nt: TGTGCCAGCAGTGAAGTACTAGCGAGGGACGAGCAGTACTTC
CDR3aa: CASSEVLARDEQYF

v_gene: TRBV4-3
j_gene: TRBJ1-6
abundance: .
d_gene: TRBD1
CDR3nt: TGCGCCAGCAGCCAAGGGACAGGGGGGACACCCCTCCACTTT
CDR3aa: CASSQGTGGTPLHF

v_gene: TRBV27
j_gene: TRBJ2-1
abundance: .
d_gene: TRBD2
CDR3nt: TGTGCCAGCAGTTTCCTTGGGGGGAGGGGCGATGAGCAGTTCTTC
CDR3aa: CASSFLGGRGDEQFF

v_gene: TRBV21-1
j_gene: TRBJ2-3
abundance: .
d_gene: .
CDR3nt: TGTGCCAGCAGCGCGCTTGACAGGGGGATCACAGATACGCAGTATTTT
CDR3aa: CASSALDRGITDTQYF

v_gene: TRBV5-5
j_gene: TRBJ2-7
abundance: .
d_gene: .
CDR3nt: TGTGCCAGCAGCGAAGCAGGGGCAGGTTACGAGCAGTACTTC
CDR3aa: CASSEAGAGYEQYF

v_gene: TRBV27
j_gene: TRBJ2-7
abundance: .
d_gene: TRBD1
CDR3nt: TGTGCCTCCGGCCCCGGGACAGGGTTTCTCTCCTACGAGCAGTACTTC
CDR3aa: CASGPGTGFLSYEQYF

v_gene: TRBV6-5
j_gene: TRBJ2-7
abundance: .
d_gene: .
CDR3nt: TGTGCCAGCAGGGTTACAGTCAGCTCCTACGAGCAGTACTTC
CDR3aa: CASRVTVSSYEQYF

v_gene: TRBV19
j_gene: TRBJ1-1
abundance: few
d_gene: .
CDR3nt: TGTGCCAGTAGTGACGGGAGCTACGGCACTGAAGCTTTCTTT
CDR3aa: CASSDGSYGTEAFF

v_gene: TRBV13
j_gene: TRBJ2-7
abundance: .
d_gene: TRBD2
CDR3nt: TGTGCCAGCAGCTTAGTGTTGGAGGGAGGGTCCCCCTACGAGCAGTACTTC
CDR3aa: CASSLVLEGGSPYEQYF

v_gene: TRBV2
j_gene: TRBJ2-1
abundance: medium-sized
d_gene: .
CDR3nt: TGTGCTACTGAGAGCTCCTACAATGAGCAGTTCTTC
CDR3aa: CATESSYNEQFF

v_gene: TRBV5-8
j_gene: TRBJ1-2
abundance: .
d_gene: .
CDR3nt: TGTGCCAGCAGCTTGCAGTCAGCGAACTATGGCTACACCTTC
CDR3aa: CASSLQSANYGYTF

v_gene: TRBV18
j_gene: TRBJ2-5
abundance: .
d_gene: .
CDR3nt: TGTGCCAGCTCACCTACCAAGAGAACCCAGTACTTC
CDR3aa: CASSPTKRTQYF

v_gene: TRBV15
j_gene: TRBJ1-5
abundance: .
d_gene: TRBD1
CDR3nt: TGTGCCACCAGCAGATGGACAGGGGACAATCAGCCCCAGCATTTT
CDR3aa: CATSRWTGDNQPQHF

v_gene: TRBV12-5
j_gene: TRBJ2-1
abundance: .
d_gene: .
CDR3nt: TGTGCTAGTGGTCCGAGTCCGTCCTCCTACAATGAGCAGTTCTTC
CDR3aa: CASGPSPSSYNEQFF

v_gene: TRBV7-8
j_gene: TRBJ2-7
abundance: .
d_gene: .
CDR3nt: TGTGCCAGCAGCTTAGTGGGGGCCTCCTACGAGCAGTACTTC
CDR3aa: CASSLVGASYEQYF

v_gene: TRBV5-4
j_gene: TRBJ2-3
abundance: .
d_gene: TRBD2
CDR3nt: TGTGCCAGCAGCTTAATGGGACTAGCGGGGGCCACAGATACGCAGTATTTT
CDR3aa: CASSLMGLAGATDTQYF

v_gene: TRBV6-5
j_gene: TRBJ2-3
abundance: .
d_gene: TRBD2
CDR3nt: TGTGCCAGCAGTTACTTGGCGGGGGGCACAGATACGCAGTATTTT
CDR3aa: CASSYLAGGTDTQYF

v_gene: TRBV5-1
j_gene: TRBJ2-3
abundance: .
d_gene: TRBD2
CDR3nt: TGCGCCAGCAGCCCGATTCCTACGGGACTAGTAGCAGATACGCAGTATTTT
CDR3aa: CASSPIPTGLVADTQYF

v_gene: TRBV6-5
j_gene: TRBJ2-7
abundance: .
d_gene: TRBD1
CDR3nt: TGTGCCAGCAGTCCCTGGGACAGACCGTACGAGCAGTACTTC
CDR3aa: CASSPWDRPYEQYF

v_gene: TRBV4-3
j_gene: TRBJ2-1
abundance: .
d_gene: .
CDR3nt: TGCGCCAGCAGCCAAGTCTATCATGCAGGGGCGGTCAATGAGCAGTTCTTC
CDR3aa: CASSQVYHAGAVNEQFF

v_gene: TRBV5-1
j_gene: TRBJ2-7
abundance: .
d_gene: .
CDR3nt: TGCGCCAGCAGCTTGGAGAGAGCCTACGAGCAGTACTTC
CDR3aa: CASSLERAYEQYF

v_gene: TRBV13
j_gene: TRBJ2-3
abundance: once
d_gene: .
CDR3nt: TGTGCCAGCATTATAACGAGCGGACCCCCGGGGGATACGCAGTATTTT
CDR3aa: CASIITSGPPGDTQYF

v_gene: TRBV7-2
j_gene: TRBJ2-1
abundance: .
d_gene: TRBD2
CDR3nt: TGTGCCAGCAGCGGGGGGGGATACAATGAGCAGTTCTTC
CDR3aa: CASSGGGYNEQFF

v_gene: TRBV27
j_gene: TRBJ2-3
abundance: few
d_gene: .
CDR3nt: TGTGCCAGCAGTTTCTTTTCGGGAGATACGCAGTATTTT
CDR3aa: CASSFFSGDTQYF

v_gene: TRBV11-2
j_gene: TRBJ2-5
abundance: .
d_gene: .
CDR3nt: TGTGCCAGCAGCTTATGGGCAGAACAAGAGACCCAGTACTTC
CDR3aa: CASSLWAEQETQYF

v_gene: TRBV28
j_gene: TRBJ1-2
abundance: .
d_gene: .
CDR3nt: TGTGCCAGCAGTTACGACAATAACTATGGCTACACCTTC
CDR3aa: CASSYDNNYGYTF

v_gene: TRBV9
j_gene: TRBJ2-7
abundance: once
d_gene: .
CDR3nt: TGTGCCAGCAGCGTCTCCGGGACTCTTGGGGAGCAGTACTTC
CDR3aa: CASSVSGTLGEQYF

v_gene: TRBV30
j_gene: TRBJ1-2
abundance: once
d_gene: .
CDR3nt: TGTGCCTGGATTAATTTCAGGCTTGAGACTAACTATGGCTACACCTTC
CDR3aa: CAWINFRLETNYGYTF

v_gene: TRBV7-9
j_gene: TRBJ1-3
abundance: .
d_gene: .
CDR3nt: TGTGCCAGCAGCCAGACAGACAGTGGAAACACCATATATTTT
CDR3aa: CASSQTDSGNTIYF

v_gene: TRBV27
j_gene: TRBJ2-3
abundance: .
d_gene: TRBD1
CDR3nt: TGTGCCAGCAGACCGGGACAGGCATTTTATAGCACAGATACGCAGTATTTT
CDR3aa: CASRPGQAFYSTDTQYF

v_gene: TRBV27
j_gene: TRBJ2-7
abundance: .
d_gene: TRBD1
CDR3nt: TGTGCCAGCAGTTCCCCCTCGGGACAGGGAAATGAGCAGTACTTC
CDR3aa: CASSSPSGQGNEQYF

v_gene: TRBV27
j_gene: TRBJ2-5
abundance: .
d_gene: .
CDR3nt: TGTGCCAGCAGTTTCGGTAACCAAGAGACCCAGTACTTC
CDR3aa: CASSFGNQETQYF

v_gene: TRBV28
j_gene: TRBJ2-2
abundance: .
d_gene: TRBD2
CDR3nt: TGTGCCACCCTGGAGAGCGCGGGAGGGCCCGGGGAGCTGTTTTTT
CDR3aa: CATLESAGGPGELFF

v_gene: TRBV7-2
j_gene: TRBJ2-1
abundance: .
d_gene: TRBD2
CDR3nt: TGTGCCAGCAGCTCTTGGGAGGGGAGGGACAATGAGCAGTTCTTC
CDR3aa: CASSSWEGRDNEQFF

v_gene: TRBV7-9
j_gene: TRBJ1-1
abundance: .
d_gene: .
CDR3nt: TGTGCCAGCAGCTTTCGGGGGTACAACACTGAAGCTTTCTTT
CDR3aa: CASSFRGYNTEAFF

v_gene: TRBV13
j_gene: TRBJ1-4
abundance: .
d_gene: TRBD1
CDR3nt: TGTGCCAGCAGCTCGGGACAGGGGGAATCTAATGAAAAACTGTTTTTT
CDR3aa: CASSSGQGESNEKLFF

v_gene: TRBV19
j_gene: TRBJ2-2
abundance: .
d_gene: .
CDR3nt: TGTGCCAGTAGTATAAGCGGAGTGGGCACCGGGGAGCTGTTTTTT
CDR3aa: CASSISGVGTGELFF

v_gene: TRBV19
j_gene: TRBJ1-2
abundance: .
d_gene: TRBD1
CDR3nt: TGTGCCAGTAGTATAGGGACAGGTGGCGGCTACACCTTC
CDR3aa: CASSIGTGGGYTF

v_gene: TRBV6-4
j_gene: TRBJ2-6
abundance: .
d_gene: .
CDR3nt: TGTGCCAGCAGTGACTCAGGGGGCTCTGGGGCCAACGTCCTGACTTTC
CDR3aa: CASSDSGGSGANVLTF

v_gene: TRBV29-1
j_gene: TRBJ2-1
abundance: .
d_gene: TRBD2
CDR3nt: TGCAGCGTTGACGGACTAGCGGGGGGGCGGAACAATGAGCAGTTCTTC
CDR3aa: CSVDGLAGGRNNEQFF

v_gene: TRBV5-6
j_gene: TRBJ1-1
abundance: .
d_gene: .
CDR3nt: TGTGCCAGCATGCCCGGGACACGGTACACTGAAGCTTTCTTT
CDR3aa: CASMPGTRYTEAFF

v_gene: TRBV15
j_gene: TRBJ1-1
abundance: .
d_gene: TRBD1
CDR3nt: TGTGCCACCAGCAGAGATCTGGGACAGCCTGAAGCTTTCTTT
CDR3aa: CATSRDLGQPEAFF

v_gene: TRBV7-9
j_gene: TRBJ2-7
abundance: .
d_gene: TRBD2
CDR3nt: TGTGCCAGCAGCCCAGAGGGACTAGCGGGCGACGAGCAGTACTTC
CDR3aa: CASSPEGLAGDEQYF

v_gene: TRBV2
j_gene: TRBJ2-1
abundance: .
d_gene: .
CDR3nt: TGTGCCAGCAAACTGGGGGCGTACAATGAGCAGTTCTTC
CDR3aa: CASKLGAYNEQFF